This T cell receptor (beta chain) came from a study of blood T cell repertoires in COVID-19. Study-level background: The study drew acute and convalescent COVID-19 samples from the United States, Italy and Spain.

The repertoire was sequenced with immunoSEQ multiplex PCR; TCRdb's copy has only in-frame clones and lacks some. The sample has approximately 290,000 clones; approximately 84% are singletons. The clonotype comes from a person aged 70 to 85 with COVID-19, enrolled during active disease. The specimen was peripheral blood.

The CDR3 protein is CASSESRSGKQYF. The CDR3 nucleotides read TGTGCCAGCAGTGAGAGCCGCTCGGGGAAGCAGTACTTC. V and J are TRBV6-1 and TRBJ2-7; perhaps TRBD2 as D (5 bases). This CDR3 is 13 amino acids long. V was cut by 3 bases and J by 8 bases, with 14 bases left in between. Germline V gene data show CDR1 as MNHNS and CDR2 as SASEGT.